Listed below are T cell receptor beta chains from one sample, sequenced in a study of blood T cell repertoires in COVID-19. Using immunoSEQ multiplex PCR, the repertoire was profiled, and TCRdb retains in-frame clones only, with some absent. Seen here are approximately 140,000 clones, around 82% observed once, and the top ten hold 5.5%. The sample comprised PBMCs or T cells enriched from blood (not recorded which). All receptors derive from a man aged 40-49 years with acute COVID-19. Both conserved end residues are part of each CDR3. A D gene is named only where the DNA matches it firmly. Size is stated for part of the rows, as once, few or many counts, or as a class when the clone is expanded.

CDR3 length,clone size,V gene,D gene,J gene,CDR3 protein,CDR3 DNA
15,once,TRBV10-2,.,TRBJ1-1,CASSEGGFWGTEAFF,TGCGCCAGCAGTGAGGGGGGCTTTTGGGGCACTGAAGCTTTCTTT
16,.,TRBV4-3,TRBD2,TRBJ2-1,CASSNKAGGLYNEQFF,TGCGCCAGCAGCAATAAAGCGGGGGGGCTTTACAATGAGCAGTTCTTC
17,.,TRBV5-1,.,TRBJ1-3,CASSLVGGKISGNTIYF,TGCGCCAGCAGCTTGGTTGGGGGCAAGATTTCTGGAAACACCATATATTTT
15,.,TRBV11-3,.,TRBJ1-5,CASSLAGRLNQPQHF,TGTGCCAGCAGCTTAGCCGGCAGGCTCAATCAGCCCCAGCATTTT
16,.,TRBV5-6,TRBD2,TRBJ2-2,CASSFWGLAGTGELFF,TGTGCCAGCAGCTTTTGGGGACTAGCGGGCACCGGGGAGCTGTTTTTT
15,.,TRBV4-3,TRBD1,TRBJ2-1,CASSPGPGQGSEQFF,TGCGCCAGCAGCCCAGGTCCGGGACAGGGTAGTGAGCAGTTCTTC
17,.,TRBV6-1,TRBD1,TRBJ1-5,CASSGGTGPYSNQPQHF,TGTGCCAGCAGTGGCGGGACAGGACCATATAGCAATCAGCCCCAGCATTTT
16,many,TRBV4-1,.,TRBJ2-2,CASSQVGRAGTGELFF,TGCGCCAGCAGCCAAGTAGGCAGGGCCGGCACCGGGGAGCTGTTTTTT
14,.,TRBV19,TRBD1,TRBJ2-1,CASTFGAGGNEQFF,TGTGCCAGTACCTTTGGGGCAGGGGGCAATGAGCAGTTCTTC
16,.,TRBV9,TRBD1,TRBJ1-1,CASSVGIGQGRTEAFF,TGTGCCAGCAGCGTAGGCATCGGACAGGGGAGGACTGAAGCTTTCTTT
18,.,TRBV14,TRBD2,TRBJ2-1,CASSQDPRLAGVYNEQFF,TGTGCCAGCAGCCAAGATCCCCGATTAGCGGGAGTCTACAATGAGCAGTTCTTC
14,.,TRBV7-9,.,TRBJ1-1,CASSLGGLNTEAFF,TGTGCCAGCAGCTTAGGGGGACTAAACACTGAAGCTTTCTTT
14,.,TRBV5-1,TRBD1,TRBJ2-7,CASRQQGDNYEQYF,TGCGCCAGCCGACAACAGGGGGATAACTACGAGCAGTACTTC
15,.,TRBV10-3,.,TRBJ1-5,CAISESIQGGQPQHF,TGTGCCATCAGTGAGTCGATACAGGGTGGCCAGCCCCAGCATTTT
16,.,TRBV6-5,TRBD2,TRBJ2-5,CASSYGPAGGSETQYF,TGTGCCAGCAGTTACGGCCCAGCGGGGGGGTCGGAGACCCAGTACTTC
15,.,TRBV10-3,.,TRBJ2-1,CANRRNRSSYNEQFF,TGTGCCAACCGCAGGAACAGGAGTTCCTACAATGAGCAGTTCTTC
15,.,TRBV25-1,TRBD2,TRBJ2-5,CASSDQASGVETQYF,TGTGCCAGCAGTGATCAGGCTAGCGGGGTGGAGACCCAGTACTTC
15,few,TRBV9,TRBD2,TRBJ2-1,CASSVVGSGGNEQFF,TGTGCCAGCAGCGTAGTAGGTTCGGGGGGCAATGAGCAGTTCTTC
15,.,TRBV7-2,TRBD2,TRBJ2-3,CASSPRGGITDTQYF,TGTGCCAGCAGCCCCCGGGGGGGAATAACAGATACGCAGTATTTT
19,.,TRBV30,TRBD2,TRBJ2-1,CAWSATGTSGKGSYNEQFF,TGTGCCTGGAGCGCGACCGGGACTAGCGGGAAAGGCTCCTACAATGAGCAGTTCTTC
15,few,TRBV11-2,TRBD1,TRBJ1-4,CASSQGGTGREKLFF,TGTGCCAGCAGCCAGGGGGGGACAGGACGTGAAAAACTGTTTTTT
13,.,TRBV30,.,TRBJ1-1,CAWTRQMNTEAFF,TGTGCCTGGACTCGACAGATGAACACTGAAGCTTTCTTT
15,.,TRBV29-1,.,TRBJ2-7,CSVALGGGPPYEQYF,TGCAGCGTTGCTCTCGGTGGTGGGCCACCCTACGAGCAGTACTTC
13,.,TRBV4-2,.,TRBJ1-1,CASCDAGGTEAFF,TGTGCCAGCTGCGACGCCGGGGGAACTGAAGCTTTCTTT
17,few,TRBV4-3,TRBD1,TRBJ1-4,CASSPLDRGTTNEKLFF,TGCGCCAGCAGCCCATTGGACAGGGGGACAACTAATGAAAAACTGTTTTTT
14,.,TRBV18,.,TRBJ1-1,CASSPYRQNTEAFF,TGTGCCAGCTCACCATACAGACAGAACACTGAAGCTTTCTTT
15,.,TRBV2,.,TRBJ2-7,CASSGHAGVTGEQYF,TGTGCCAGCAGTGGACACGCCGGGGTCACGGGAGAGCAGTACTTC
16,.,TRBV30,.,TRBJ1-6,CAWRAGVSSYNSPLHF,TGTGCCTGGAGGGCGGGGGTTAGCTCCTATAATTCACCCCTCCACTTT
13,once,TRBV27,.,TRBJ1-6,CASSFTNNSPLHF,TGTGCCAGCAGCTTTACAAATAATTCACCCCTCCACTTT
14,.,TRBV6-2/TRBV6-3,.,TRBJ2-1,CASSYILGGNEQFF,TGTGCCAGCAGTTATATCCTAGGGGGCAATGAGCAGTTCTTC
13,.,TRBV7-6,.,TRBJ1-2,CASSFEDTRGYTF,TGTGCCAGCAGCTTTGAGGACACCAGGGGCTACACCTTC
15,.,TRBV2,TRBD2,TRBJ2-7,CASSEASGGEYEQYF,TGTGCCAGCAGTGAAGCTAGCGGGGGGGAATACGAGCAGTACTTC
14,.,TRBV7-9,.,TRBJ1-2,CASSLGGLASGYTF,TGTGCCAGCAGCTTAGGGGGTCTTGCTAGCGGCTACACCTTC
15,.,TRBV19,TRBD2,TRBJ2-3,CASSGTSGRYDTQYF,TGTGCCAGTAGCGGGACTAGCGGGAGGTATGATACGCAGTATTTT
15,few,TRBV2,.,TRBJ1-5,CASSLRTGVDQPQHF,TGTGCCAGCAGCCTCCGGACGGGGGTGGATCAGCCCCAGCATTTT
15,.,TRBV7-8,.,TRBJ2-2,CASSPWAGTTGELFF,TGTGCCAGCAGCCCGTGGGCAGGAACCACCGGGGAGCTGTTTTTT
13,.,TRBV12-3/TRBV12-4,TRBD1,TRBJ1-6,CASRGQGRSPLHF,TGTGCCAGCAGGGGACAGGGAAGGTCACCCCTCCACTTT
18,.,TRBV7-2,TRBD1,TRBJ1-2,CASSRRQGEGSKDYGYTF,TGTGCCAGCAGCAGAAGACAGGGAGAGGGAAGTAAGGACTATGGCTACACCTTC
18,.,TRBV24-1,TRBD2,TRBJ2-2,CATSVGLAGGPGTGELFF,TGTGCCACCAGTGTAGGACTAGCGGGAGGGCCGGGCACCGGGGAGCTGTTTTTT
14,.,TRBV4-2,.,TRBJ1-6,CASSQGAGISPLHF,TGTGCCAGCAGCCAGGGGGCAGGGATTTCACCCCTCCACTTT
15,once,TRBV28,TRBD1,TRBJ1-4,CASRPEGTGGIRLFF,TGTGCCAGCAGACCCGAAGGGACAGGGGGAATAAGACTGTTTTTT
14,few,TRBV6-5,.,TRBJ1-6,CASSYSRTFLALHF,TGTGCCAGCAGTTACTCGAGGACTTTTTTGGCCCTCCACTTT
15,few,TRBV9,TRBD1,TRBJ2-7,CASSQRDRGDYEQYF,TGTGCCAGCAGCCAAAGGGACAGGGGTGATTACGAGCAGTACTTC
16,.,TRBV18,.,TRBJ1-6,CASSPNLQGGNSPLHF,TGTGCCAGCTCACCAAATTTACAGGGTGGGAATTCACCCCTCCACTTT
16,.,TRBV28,TRBD2,TRBJ2-2,CASSRGTSGSTGELFF,TGTGCCAGCAGTCGCGGGACTAGCGGCAGTACCGGGGAGCTGTTTTTT
15,.,TRBV6-6,TRBD2,TRBJ2-7,CASTGTSGRAAEQYF,TGTGCCAGCACCGGGACTAGCGGGAGGGCCGCCGAGCAGTACTTC
13,few,TRBV5-1,TRBD1,TRBJ1-1,CASSPRQGSEAFF,TGCGCCAGCAGCCCCAGACAGGGCTCTGAAGCTTTCTTT
13,.,TRBV9,.,TRBJ1-1,CASSVDRHTEAFF,TGTGCCAGCAGCGTAGATCGACATACTGAAGCTTTCTTT
13,.,TRBV7-9,.,TRBJ1-2,CASSPDSNYGYTF,TGTGCCAGCAGCCCCGACAGTAACTATGGCTACACCTTC
12,.,TRBV7-2,.,TRBJ2-7,CASSFGAYEQYF,TGTGCCAGCAGCTTCGGGGCCTACGAGCAGTACTTC
14,few,TRBV6-5,.,TRBJ1-5,CASRNGGSNQPQHF,TGTGCCAGCAGAAACGGGGGGAGCAATCAGCCCCAGCATTTT
16,few,TRBV6-1,.,TRBJ2-7,CASSEAYPGSGYEQYF,TGTGCCAGCAGTGAAGCGTATCCGGGATCCGGGTACGAGCAGTACTTC
14,.,TRBV5-1,.,TRBJ1-5,CASSLVSGNQPQHF,TGCGCCAGCAGCTTGGTCAGCGGGAATCAGCCCCAGCATTTT
16,.,TRBV2,TRBD1,TRBJ1-2,CASRPPSGTGRYGYTF,TGTGCCAGCAGACCTCCCTCCGGGACAGGACGCTATGGCTACACCTTC
17,.,TRBV9,TRBD1,TRBJ1-5,CASSVKFGTESNQPQHF,TGTGCCAGCAGCGTAAAATTTGGGACAGAAAGCAATCAGCCCCAGCATTTT
18,.,TRBV28,.,TRBJ2-2,CASSFLDYIRSNTGELFF,TGTGCCAGCAGTTTCCTGGACTACATACGTTCGAACACCGGGGAGCTGTTTTTT
16,.,TRBV6-1,TRBD2,TRBJ2-7,CASSEIGVAGGYEQYF,TGTGCCAGCAGTGAAATTGGGGTAGCGGGAGGCTACGAGCAGTACTTC
15,.,TRBV5-1,TRBD2,TRBJ2-5,CASSSMTSGAETQYF,TGCGCCAGCAGCTCGATGACTAGCGGGGCGGAGACCCAGTACTTC
14,few,TRBV7-2,.,TRBJ1-1,CASSQGSTFTEAFF,TGTGCCAGCAGTCAAGGGAGTACCTTCACTGAAGCTTTCTTT
15,.,TRBV9,.,TRBJ1-6,CASSVGSRHNSPLHF,TGTGCCAGCAGCGTAGGGAGTCGGCATAATTCACCCCTCCACTTT